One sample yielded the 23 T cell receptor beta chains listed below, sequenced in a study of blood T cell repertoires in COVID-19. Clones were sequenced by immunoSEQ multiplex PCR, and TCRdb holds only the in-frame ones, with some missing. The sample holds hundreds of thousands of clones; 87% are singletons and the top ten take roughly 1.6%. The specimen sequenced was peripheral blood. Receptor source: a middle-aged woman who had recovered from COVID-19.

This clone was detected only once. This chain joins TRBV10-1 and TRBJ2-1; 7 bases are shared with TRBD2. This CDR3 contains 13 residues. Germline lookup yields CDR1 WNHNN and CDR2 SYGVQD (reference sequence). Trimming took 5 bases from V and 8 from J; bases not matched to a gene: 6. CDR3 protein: CASSTTSFDEQFF. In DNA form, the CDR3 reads TGCGCCAGCAGTACGACTAGCTTCGATGAGCAGTTCTTC.

The CDR3 spells CASSQAMGANIQYF. CDR3 bases: TGCGCCAGCAGCCAAGCTATGGGGGCGAACATTCAGTACTTC. The gene calls are TRBV4-3 and TRBJ2-4; possibly TRBD1 for D (6 bases). CDR3 length equals 14 residues. In germline, CDR1 is LGHNA, CDR2 YSLEER. Trimming shortened V by 1 base and J by 7 bases, and 11 bases separated the two germline ends.

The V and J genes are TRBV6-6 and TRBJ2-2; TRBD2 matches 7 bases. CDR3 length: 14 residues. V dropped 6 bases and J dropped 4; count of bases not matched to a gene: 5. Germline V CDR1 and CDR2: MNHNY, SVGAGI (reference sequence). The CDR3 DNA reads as TGTGCCAGCAGCCCGCCGGGGGGCACCGGGGAGCTGTTTTTT. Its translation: CASSPPGGTGELFF.

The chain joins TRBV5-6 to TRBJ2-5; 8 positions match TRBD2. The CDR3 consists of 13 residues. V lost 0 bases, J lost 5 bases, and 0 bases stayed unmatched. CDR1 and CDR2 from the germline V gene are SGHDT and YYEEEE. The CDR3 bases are TGTGCCAGCAGCTTGGCGGGGGGGGAGACCCAGTACTTC. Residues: CASSLAGGETQYF.

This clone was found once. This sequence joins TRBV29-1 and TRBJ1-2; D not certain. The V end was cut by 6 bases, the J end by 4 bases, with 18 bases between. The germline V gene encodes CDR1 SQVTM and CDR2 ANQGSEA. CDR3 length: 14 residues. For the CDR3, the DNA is TGCAGCGTCCAGACGGCCGACCCAGGCTATGGCTACACCTTC. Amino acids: CSVQTADPGYGYTF.

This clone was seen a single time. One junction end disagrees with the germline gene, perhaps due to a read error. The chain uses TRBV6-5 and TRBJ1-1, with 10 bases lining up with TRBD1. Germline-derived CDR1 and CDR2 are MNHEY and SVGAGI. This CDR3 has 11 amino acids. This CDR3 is CASGTGAKGIF. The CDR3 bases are TGTGCCAGCGGGACAGGGGCCAAAGGGATCTTT.

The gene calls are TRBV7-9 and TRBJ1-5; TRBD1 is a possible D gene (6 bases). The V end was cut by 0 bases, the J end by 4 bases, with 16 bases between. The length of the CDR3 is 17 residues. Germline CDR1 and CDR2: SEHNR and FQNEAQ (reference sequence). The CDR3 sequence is CASSLAGGARGNQPQHF. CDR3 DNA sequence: TGTGCCAGCAGCTTAGCTGGGGGGGCGCGGGGTAATCAGCCCCAGCATTTT.

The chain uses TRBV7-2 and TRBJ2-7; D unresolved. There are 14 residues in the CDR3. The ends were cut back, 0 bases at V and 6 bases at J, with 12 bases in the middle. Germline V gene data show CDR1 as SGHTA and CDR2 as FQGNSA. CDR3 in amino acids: CASSLAPEVSEQYF. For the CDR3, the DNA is TGTGCCAGCAGCTTAGCCCCAGAAGTTTCCGAGCAGTACTTC.

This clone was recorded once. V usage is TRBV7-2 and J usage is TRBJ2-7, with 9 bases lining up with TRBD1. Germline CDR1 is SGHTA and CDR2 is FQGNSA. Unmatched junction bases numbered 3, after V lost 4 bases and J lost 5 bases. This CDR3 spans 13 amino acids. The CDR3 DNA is TGTGCCAGCAGCTACAGGACAGGGGACGAGCAGTACTTC. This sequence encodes CASSYRTGDEQYF. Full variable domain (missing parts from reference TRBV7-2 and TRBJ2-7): GAGVSQSPSNKVTEKGKDVELRCDPISGHTALYWYRQSLGQGLEFLIYFQGNSAPDKSGLPSDRFSAERTGGSVSTLTIQRTQQEDSAVYLCASSYRTGDEQYFGPGTRLTVT.

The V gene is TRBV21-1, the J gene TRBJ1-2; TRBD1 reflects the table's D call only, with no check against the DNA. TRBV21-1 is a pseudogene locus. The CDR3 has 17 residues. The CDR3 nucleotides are TGTGCCAGCAGCACCCCCCACGGGGGACAGGGGGCATCTGGCTACACCTTC. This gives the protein CASSTPHGGQGASGYTF.

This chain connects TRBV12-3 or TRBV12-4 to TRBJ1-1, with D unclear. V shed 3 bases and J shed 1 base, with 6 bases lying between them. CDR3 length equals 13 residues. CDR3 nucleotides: TGTGCCAGCAGTTTCGGTAAGAACACTGAAGCTTTCTTT. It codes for CASSFGKNTEAFF.

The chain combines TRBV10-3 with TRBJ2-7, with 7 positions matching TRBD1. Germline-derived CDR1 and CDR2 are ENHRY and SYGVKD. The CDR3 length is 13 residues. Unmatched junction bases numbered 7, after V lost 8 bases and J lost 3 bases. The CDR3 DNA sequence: TGTGCCATCGGCCAGGGGGTCCTCTACGAGCAGTACTTC. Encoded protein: CAIGQGVLYEQYF.

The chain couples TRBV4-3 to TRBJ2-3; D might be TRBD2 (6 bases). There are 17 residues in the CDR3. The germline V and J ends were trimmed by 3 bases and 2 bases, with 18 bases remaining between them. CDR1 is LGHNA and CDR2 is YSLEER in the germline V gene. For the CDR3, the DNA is TGCGCCAGCAGCCAGAGGAGGGACTCACTTTCCACAGATACGCAGTATTTT. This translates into CASSQRRDSLSTDTQYF.

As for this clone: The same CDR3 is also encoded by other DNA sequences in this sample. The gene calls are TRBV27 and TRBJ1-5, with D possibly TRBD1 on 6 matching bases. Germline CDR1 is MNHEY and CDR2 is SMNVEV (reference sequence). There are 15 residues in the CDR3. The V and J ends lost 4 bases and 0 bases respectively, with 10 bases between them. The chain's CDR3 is CASSSRGYSNQPQHF. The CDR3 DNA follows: TGTGCCAGCAGTTCCAGGGGTTATAGCAATCAGCCCCAGCATTTT.

The CDR3 protein is CASSPRGGGDSPLHF. CDR3 DNA sequence: TGTGCCAGCTCACCACGGGGAGGTGGGGATTCACCCCTCCACTTT. The chain joins TRBV18 to TRBJ1-6; D not certain. This CDR3 is built from 15 residues. Trimming shortened V by 1 base and J by 8 bases, and 12 bases separated the two germline ends. Germline values: CDR1 KGHSH, CDR2 LQKENI.

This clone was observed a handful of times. CDR3 region: CASISGSLHF. DNA of the CDR3: TGTGCCAGCATCTCAGGGTCCCTCCACTTT. This chain joins TRBV6-4 and TRBJ1-6; tentatively, D is TRBD1 (5 bases). CDR3 length equals 10 residues. Per the germline V gene, CDR1 is MRHNA and CDR2 is SNTAGT. V was cut by 7 bases and J by 14 bases, with 9 bases left in between.

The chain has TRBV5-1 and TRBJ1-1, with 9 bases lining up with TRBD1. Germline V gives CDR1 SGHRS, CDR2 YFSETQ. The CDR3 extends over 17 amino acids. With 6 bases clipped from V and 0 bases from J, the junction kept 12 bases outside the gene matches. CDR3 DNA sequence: TGCGCCAGCAAAACAGGGGGCGGTGGGGCGATGAACACTGAAGCTTTCTTT. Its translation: CASKTGGGGAMNTEAFF.

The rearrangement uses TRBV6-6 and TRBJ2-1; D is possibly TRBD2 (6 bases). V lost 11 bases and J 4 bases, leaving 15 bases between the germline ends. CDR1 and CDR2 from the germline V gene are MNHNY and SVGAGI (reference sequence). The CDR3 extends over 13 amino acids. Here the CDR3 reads CAGRDSRYNEQFF. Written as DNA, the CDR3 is TGTGCCGGCCGGGACTCCAGGTACAATGAGCAGTTCTTC.

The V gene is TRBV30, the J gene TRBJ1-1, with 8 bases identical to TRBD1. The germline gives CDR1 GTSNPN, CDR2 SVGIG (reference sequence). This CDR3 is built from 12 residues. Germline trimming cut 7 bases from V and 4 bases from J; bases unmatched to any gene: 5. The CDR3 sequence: CALPGGGTEAFF. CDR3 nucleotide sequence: TGTGCCTTACCAGGGGGCGGCACTGAAGCTTTCTTT.

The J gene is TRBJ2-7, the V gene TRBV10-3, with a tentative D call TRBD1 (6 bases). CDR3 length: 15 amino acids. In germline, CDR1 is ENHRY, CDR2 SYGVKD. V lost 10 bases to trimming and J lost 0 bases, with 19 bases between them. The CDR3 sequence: CATRYTGPFSYEQYF. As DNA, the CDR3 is TGTGCCACCAGATACACAGGGCCCTTCTCCTACGAGCAGTACTTC.

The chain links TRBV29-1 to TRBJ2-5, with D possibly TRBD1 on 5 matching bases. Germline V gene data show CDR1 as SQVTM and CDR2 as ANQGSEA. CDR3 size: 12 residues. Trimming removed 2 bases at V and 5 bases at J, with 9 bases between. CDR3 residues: CSVELAGETQYF. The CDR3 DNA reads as TGCAGCGTTGAACTGGCAGGGGAGACCCAGTACTTC.

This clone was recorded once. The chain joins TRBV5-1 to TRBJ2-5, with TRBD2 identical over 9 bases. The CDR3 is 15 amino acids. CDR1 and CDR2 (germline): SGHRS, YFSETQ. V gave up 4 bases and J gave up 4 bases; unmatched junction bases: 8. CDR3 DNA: TGCGCCAGCAGCCGGCTAGCGGGGTGGAGAGAGACCCAGTACTTC. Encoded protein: CASSRLAGWRETQYF.

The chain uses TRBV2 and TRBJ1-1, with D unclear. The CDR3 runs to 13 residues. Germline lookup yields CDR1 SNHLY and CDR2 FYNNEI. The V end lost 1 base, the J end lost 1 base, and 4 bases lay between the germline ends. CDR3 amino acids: CASSEGANTEAFF. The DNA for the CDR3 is TGTGCCAGCAGTGAAGGGGCGAACACTGAAGCTTTCTTT.